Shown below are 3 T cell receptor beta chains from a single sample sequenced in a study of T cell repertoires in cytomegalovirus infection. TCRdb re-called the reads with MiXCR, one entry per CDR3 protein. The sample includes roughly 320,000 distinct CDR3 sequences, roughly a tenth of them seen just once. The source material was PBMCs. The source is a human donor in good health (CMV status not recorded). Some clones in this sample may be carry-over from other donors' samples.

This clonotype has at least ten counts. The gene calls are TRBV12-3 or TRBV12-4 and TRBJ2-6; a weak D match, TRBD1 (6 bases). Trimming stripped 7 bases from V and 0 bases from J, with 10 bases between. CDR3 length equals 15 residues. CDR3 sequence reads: CASNRQASGANVLTF. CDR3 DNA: TGTGCCAGCAATCGACAGGCCTCTGGGGCCAACGTCCTGACTTTC.

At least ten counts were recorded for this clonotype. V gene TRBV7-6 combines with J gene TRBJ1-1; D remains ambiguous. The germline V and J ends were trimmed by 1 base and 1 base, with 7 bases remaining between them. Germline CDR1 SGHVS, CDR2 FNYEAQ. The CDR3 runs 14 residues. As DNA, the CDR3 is TGTGCCAGCAGCTTAGAGGGAACGAACACTGAAGCTTTCTTT. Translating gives CASSLEGTNTEAFF.

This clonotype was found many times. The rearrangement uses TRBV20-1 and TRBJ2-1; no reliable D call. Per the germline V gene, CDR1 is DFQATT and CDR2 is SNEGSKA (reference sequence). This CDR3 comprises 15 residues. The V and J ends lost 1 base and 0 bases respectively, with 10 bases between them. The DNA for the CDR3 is TGCAGTGCTAGAGCTGGCAGGAGCTCCTACAATGAGCAGTTCTTC. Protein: CSARAGRSSYNEQFF.